Following are 18 T cell receptor beta chains from one sample sequenced in a study of blood T cell repertoires in COVID-19. This table comes from immunoSEQ multiplex PCR, and its TCRdb copy is limited to in-frame clones, with some not included. The sample has 180,000 or so clones, about nine tenths seen once. The sequenced material came from peripheral blood. The receptor set was obtained from a man in his forties or fifties with acute or convalescent COVID-19.

CDR3 sequence (DNA): TGTGCCAGCAGCGCCGGAAGGGGGAGGGCAGATACGCAGTATTTT. It encodes CASSAGRGRADTQYF. V gene TRBV5-8 combines with J gene TRBJ2-3; D might be TRBD2 (7 bases). The CDR3 has 15 amino acids. Trimming took 4 bases from V and 4 from J, leaving 16 bases between them. CDR1 is SGHTS and CDR2 is YDEGEE in the germline V gene. Filled out from reference TRBV5-8 and TRBJ2-3, the complete variable domain reads EAGVTQSPTHLIKTRGQQATLRCSPISGHTSVYWYQQALGLGLQFLLWYDEGEERNRGNFPPRFSGRQFPNYSSELNVNALELEDSALYLCASSAGRGRADTQYFGPGTRLTVL.

V is TRBV5-6 and J is TRBJ2-7; D is uncertain. This CDR3 is built from 14 residues. V was cut by 1 base and J by 0 bases, with 8 bases left in between. Germline CDR1 is SGHDT and CDR2 is YYEEEE. CDR3: CASSLTISSYEQYF. In DNA form, the CDR3 reads TGTGCCAGCAGCTTGACTATTAGCTCCTACGAGCAGTACTTC.

The chain joins TRBV5-8 to TRBJ2-1, with 9 bases identical to TRBD1. Germline V lookup: CDR1 SGHTS, CDR2 YDEGEE. CDR3 length: 12 amino acids. With V trimmed by 4 bases and J by 11 bases, 4 bases remained unmatched. The chain's CDR3 is CASSPGQGKQFF. The DNA of the CDR3 is TGTGCCAGCAGCCCGGGACAGGGAAAGCAGTTCTTC.

CDR3 sequence: CASSEQERGYYNEQFF. For the CDR3, the DNA is TGTGCCAGCAGTGAGCAAGAGCGGGGATACTACAATGAGCAGTTCTTC. This chain links TRBV2 with TRBJ2-1; 7 bases match TRBD2. CDR1 is SNHLY and CDR2 is FYNNEI in the germline V gene. The CDR3 spans 16 residues. The J segment lost 3 bases and the V segment lost 3 bases, leaving 8 bases of the junction unmatched.

The V call is TRBV11-2, the J call TRBJ2-7; weak D call: TRBD1 (6 bases). Trimming cost V 0 bases and J 4 bases, with 7 bases left between them. Per germline, CDR1 SGHAT and CDR2 FQNNGV. The CDR3 contains 13 residues. CDR3 residues: CASSLDRGYEQYF. The CDR3 nucleotides read TGTGCCAGCAGCTTAGACAGGGGTTACGAGCAGTACTTC. Full variable domain (remainder filled in from reference TRBV11-2 and TRBJ2-7): EAGVAQSPRYKIIEKRQSVAFWCNPISGHATLYWYQQILGQGPKLLIQFQNNGVVDDSQLPKDRFSAERLKGVDSTLKIQPAKLEDSAVYLCASSLDRGYEQYFGPGTRLTVT.

This clone was seen more than once but under ten times. This chain connects TRBV28 to TRBJ1-5; the D gene is possibly TRBD1 (5 bases). V lost 8 bases to trimming and J lost 5 bases, with 19 bases between them. The CDR3 is made up of 15 amino acids. CDR1 is MDHEN and CDR2 is SYDVKM in the germline V gene. In DNA form, the CDR3 reads TGTGCCAGCGGGGCCGCCTCTTTGTCGGATCAGCCCCAGCATTTT. As protein: CASGAASLSDQPQHF.

The count of this clone is one. In the same sample, other DNA sequences code for this CDR3. The CDR3 loop is CASSVGEGGIYGYTF. DNA for the CDR3: TGTGCCAGCAGCGTAGGGGAGGGGGGAATCTATGGCTACACCTTC. V usage is TRBV9 and J usage is TRBJ1-2; a possible D gene is TRBD1 (6 bases). CDR3 length: 15 amino acids. With 0 bases removed from V and 4 bases from J, the gap between germline ends came to 13 bases. Germline assignment: CDR1 SGDLS and CDR2 YYNGEE.

This clone has only one observation. This chain links TRBV10-3 with TRBJ2-2; D ambiguous. V gave up 8 bases and J gave up 0 bases, with 7 bases separating them. Germline V gene sequence: CDR1 ENHRY, CDR2 SYGVKD. The CDR3 has 13 amino acids. In DNA form, the CDR3 reads TGTGCCATCGGCTCCGCGAACACCGGGGAGCTGTTTTTT. Translating it yields CAIGSANTGELFF.

In DNA form, the CDR3 reads TGTGCCAGCTCACCGACAGCCCCGAATGAAAAACTGTTTTTT. Its translation is CASSPTAPNEKLFF. V usage is TRBV18 and J usage is TRBJ1-4; a possible D gene is TRBD1 (5 bases). There are 14 residues in the CDR3. Trimming removed 3 bases at V and 5 bases at J, with 10 bases between. CDR1 is KGHSH and CDR2 is LQKENI in the germline V gene.

The chain couples TRBV15 to TRBJ2-1; the D is unclear. Germline V gene data show CDR1 as LNHNV and CDR2 as YYDKDF (reference sequence). The germline V and J ends were trimmed by 1 base and 2 bases, with 6 bases remaining between them. CDR3 length: 14 amino acids. For the CDR3, the DNA is TGTGCCACCAGCAGAGGGGCCCCCTACAATGAGCAGTTCTTC. Protein: CATSRGAPYNEQFF.

V and J are TRBV24-1 and TRBJ2-2, with TRBD1 as a possible D gene (6 bases). Germline V gene sequence: CDR1 KGHDR, CDR2 SFDVKD. V lost 4 bases to trimming and J lost 6 bases, with 14 bases between them. This CDR3 spans 15 amino acids. The DNA for the CDR3 is TGTGCCACCAGTGACCCCACACAGGGTGCCGGGGAGCTGTTTTTT. It is translated as CATSDPTQGAGELFF.

The genes are TRBV7-2 and TRBJ2-5, with TRBD2 matching over 11 bases. This CDR3 has 15 residues. The junction had 5 bases not matched to a gene; V was cut back by 3 bases and J by 5 bases. Germline CDR1 SGHTA, CDR2 FQGNSA. CDR3 residues: CASSFSGGAGETQYF. Here the CDR3 DNA reads TGTGCCAGCAGCTTTAGCGGGGGGGCAGGGGAGACCCAGTACTTC.

The chain links TRBV6-5 to TRBJ2-7; D not resolved. V shed 3 bases and J shed 7 bases, with 10 bases lying between them. The CDR3 is made up of 12 amino acids. CDR1 is MNHEY and CDR2 is SVGAGI in the germline V gene. CDR3 in amino acids: CASSYSNREQYF. The CDR3 DNA reads TGTGCCAGCAGTTATTCTAATAGAGAGCAGTACTTC.

The J gene is TRBJ2-2, the V gene TRBV4-2; TRBD2 matches 11 bases. The CDR3 length is 16 residues. V lost 3 bases to trimming and J lost 4 bases; unmatched junction nucleotides: 4. Germline V gene data show CDR1 as LGHNA and CDR2 as YNFKEQ. The CDR3 sequence is CASSQGTSGATGELFF. The CDR3 DNA reads TGTGCCAGCAGCCAGGGGACTAGCGGAGCCACCGGGGAGCTGTTTTTT.

Worth noting for this clone: Other DNA sequences in this specimen translate into the identical CDR3. The CDR3 loop reads CASSRGQGNTEAFF. DNA of the CDR3: TGCGCCAGCAGCCGCGGACAGGGTAACACTGAAGCTTTCTTT. V and J are TRBV5-1 and TRBJ1-1; TRBD1 agrees at 8 bases. The V and J ends lost 4 bases and 2 bases, in that order; junction bases with no gene match: 4. Germline lookup yields CDR1 SGHRS and CDR2 YFSETQ. CDR3 length equals 14 residues. The whole variable domain, filled in from reference TRBV5-1 and TRBJ1-1, reads KAGVTQTPRYLIKTRGQQVTLSCSPISGHRSVSWYQQTPGQGLQFLFEYFSETQRNKGNFPGRFSGRQFSNSRSEMNVSTLELGDSALYLCASSRGQGNTEAFFGQGTRLTVV.

The chain employs TRBV19 and TRBJ2-5, with 9 bases aligning to TRBD2. The CDR3 extends over 15 amino acids. The germline CDR1 and CDR2 sequences are LNHDA and SQIVND (reference sequence). Trimming took 5 bases from V and 4 from J; bases not matched to a gene: 8. CDR3 sequence (DNA): TGTGCCAGTAGTGCCGCGGGACTAGCTGGAGAGACCCAGTACTTC. Protein product: CASSAAGLAGETQYF.

This chain connects TRBV4-2 to TRBJ1-1, with D hard to call. Germline CDR1 LGHNA, CDR2 YNFKEQ. The CDR3 spans 14 residues. V was shortened by 2 bases and J by 0 bases, with 7 bases between the two germline ends. CDR3 amino acids: CASSQLRLNTEAFF. CDR3 nucleotide sequence: TGTGCCAGCAGCCAACTGAGGCTGAACACTGAAGCTTTCTTT.

The chain couples TRBV11-3 to TRBJ2-1; weak D call: TRBD1 (5 bases). Germline V gives CDR1 SGHNT, CDR2 YENEEA. V gave up 0 bases and J gave up 4 bases, with 10 bases separating them. This CDR3 contains 15 residues. CDR3 loop: CASSLDLTGYNEQFF. DNA of the CDR3: TGTGCCAGCAGCTTAGATCTTACAGGTTACAATGAGCAGTTCTTC.